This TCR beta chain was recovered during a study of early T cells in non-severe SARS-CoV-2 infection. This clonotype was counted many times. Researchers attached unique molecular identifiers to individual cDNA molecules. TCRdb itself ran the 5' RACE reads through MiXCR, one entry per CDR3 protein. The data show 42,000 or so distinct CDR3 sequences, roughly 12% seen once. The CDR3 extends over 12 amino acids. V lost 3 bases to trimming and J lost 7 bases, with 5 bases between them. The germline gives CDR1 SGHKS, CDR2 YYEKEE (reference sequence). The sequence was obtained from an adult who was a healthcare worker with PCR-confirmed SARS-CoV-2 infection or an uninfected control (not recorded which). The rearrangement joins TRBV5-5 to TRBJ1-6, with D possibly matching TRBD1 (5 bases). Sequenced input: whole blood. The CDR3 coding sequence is TGTGCCAGCAGCTCAGGGAATTCACCCCTCCACTTT. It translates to CASSSGNSPLHF.